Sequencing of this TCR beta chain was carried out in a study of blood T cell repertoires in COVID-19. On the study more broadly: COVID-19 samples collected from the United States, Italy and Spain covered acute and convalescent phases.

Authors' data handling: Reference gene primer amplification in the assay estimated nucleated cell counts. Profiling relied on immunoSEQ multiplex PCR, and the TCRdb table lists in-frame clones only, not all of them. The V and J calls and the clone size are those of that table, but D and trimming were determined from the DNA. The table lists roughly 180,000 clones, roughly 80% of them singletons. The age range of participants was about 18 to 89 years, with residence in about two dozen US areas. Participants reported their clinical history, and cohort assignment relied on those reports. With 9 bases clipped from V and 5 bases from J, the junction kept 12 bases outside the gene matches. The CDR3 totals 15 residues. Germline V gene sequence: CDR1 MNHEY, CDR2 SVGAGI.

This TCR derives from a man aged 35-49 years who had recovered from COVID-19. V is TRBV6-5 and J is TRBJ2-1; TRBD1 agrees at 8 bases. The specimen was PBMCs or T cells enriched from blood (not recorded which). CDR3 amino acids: CASRLRGQGHNEQFF. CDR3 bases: TGTGCCAGTAGATTGAGAGGACAGGGTCACAATGAGCAGTTCTTC.